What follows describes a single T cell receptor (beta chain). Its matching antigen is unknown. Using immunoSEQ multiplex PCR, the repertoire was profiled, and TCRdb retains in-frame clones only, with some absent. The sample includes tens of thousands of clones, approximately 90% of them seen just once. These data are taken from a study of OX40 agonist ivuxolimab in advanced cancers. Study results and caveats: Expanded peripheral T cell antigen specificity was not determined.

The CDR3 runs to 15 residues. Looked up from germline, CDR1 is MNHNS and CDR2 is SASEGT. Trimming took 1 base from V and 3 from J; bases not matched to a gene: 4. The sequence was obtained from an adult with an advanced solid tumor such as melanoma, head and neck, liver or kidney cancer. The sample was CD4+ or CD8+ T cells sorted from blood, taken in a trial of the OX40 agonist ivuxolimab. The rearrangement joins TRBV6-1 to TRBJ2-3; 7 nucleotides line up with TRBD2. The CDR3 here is CASSEGGSGTDTQYF. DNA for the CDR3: TGTGCCAGCAGTGAAGGCGGGAGCGGTACAGATACGCAGTATTTT.